The clone carrying this T cell receptor beta chain has ten or more counts. Its antigen is still unknown. These data originate in a study of identical twins. Study observations and caveats: Twin sharing of out-of-frame TCR alpha was underestimated by models in monozygotic pairs. Instead of following the same donors, the conclusions were based on cross-sectional statistical analysis.

V was cut by 4 bases and J by 10 bases, with 16 bases left in between. From germline, CDR1 is MGHDK and CDR2 SYGVNS. This CDR3 region has 13 residues. Only healthy Caucasians were enrolled as donors. A universal primer site was incorporated via template switching, and the cDNA contained unique molecular identifiers. TCRdb re-analysed the 5' RACE reads in MiXCR, keeping a single row per CDR3 protein. Of more than 650,000 distinct CDR3 sequences in the sample, around 6% were seen once. The chain links TRBV25-1 to TRBJ1-2, with D unresolved. The origin of this receptor is a man aged 18 to 29 in good health. Sequencing was done on a sample of naive T cells sorted from blood. The chain's CDR3 is CASSGQRTVDYTF. Written as DNA, the CDR3 is TGTGCCAGCAGTGGACAACGAACGGTGGACTACACCTTC.